This TCR beta chain is drawn from a study of blood T cell repertoires in COVID-19. As regards this clone: Germline and junction disagree at one end, which may indicate a read error.

Profiling relied on immunoSEQ multiplex PCR, and the TCRdb table lists in-frame clones only, not all of them. The sample holds about 310,000 clones; roughly 89% are singletons and the top ten take around 9%. Participant-reported clinical history was the basis for cohort assignment. Cohort 3 donors counted as recovered after two negative PCRs, clearance, or resolved symptoms. CDR1 and CDR2 from the germline V gene are SGHAT and FQNNGV. The CDR3 has 15 amino acids. The V and J genes are TRBV11-2 and TRBJ1-1; possible D gene TRBD1, 6 bases. The TCR was taken from a woman in her twenties or thirties who had recovered from COVID-19. The sequenced material came from PBMCs or T cells enriched from blood (not recorded which). CDR3 region: CASSLTQGPYTEVFF. The CDR3 DNA follows: TGTGCCAGCAGCTTGACCCAGGGGCCCTACACTGAAGTTTTCTTT.